This T cell receptor (beta chain) was sequenced during a study of beta chain features in type 1 diabetes. Germline CDR1 is MNHNS and CDR2 is SASEGT. This CDR3 has 16 residues. V lost 4 bases and J 6 bases, leaving 22 bases between the germline ends. Findings and limits, study-wide: Type 1 diabetes patients showed a moderate but significant shortening of TCRB CDR3s in all four CD4+ subsets.

The investigators reverse transcribed all of the isolated RNA, so they sequenced expressed TCRB transcripts. The protocol was immunoSEQ multiplex PCR, while the TCRdb copy is restricted to in-frame clones and leaves out a portion. Of approximately 20,000 clones in the sample, about three fifths were seen once. The table lists this clone with a few counts. Its target is unknown. The sample consisted of stem cell memory CD4+ T cells from blood. This TCR derives from a man younger than 35 with type 1 diabetes. The V gene is TRBV6-1, the J gene TRBJ2-7, with a possible D match to TRBD2 (7 bases). Here the CDR3 DNA reads TGTGCCAGCAGTGCCATTACTGCGGGGGCGCATAGCGAGCAGTACTTC. This sequence encodes CASSAITAGAHSEQYF.